This TCR beta chain was captured by sequencing in a study of regulatory T cells in long-lasting Graves disease. For the study at large: It was over 5 years of antithyroid drugs, with positive TSH receptor antibodies, that meant persistent Graves' disease.

Germline loops: CDR1 MNHNS, CDR2 SASEGT. This CDR3 contains 13 residues. The V end was cut by 8 bases, the J end by 4 bases, with 11 bases between. The authors built TCR beta libraries using iRepertoire HTBI primers and Arm-PCR of CDR3 regions. TCRdb fed the multiplex PCR reads into MiXCR, producing one record per CDR3 protein. The sample gives 650,000 to 850,000 distinct CDR3 sequences, around 30% of which show up once; under 55% is in the top ten. As for time point: persistent/refractory GD, antithyroid drugs over 5 years with positive TRAb. PBMCs provided the RNA from which the TCR library was made. A word on this clonotype: As yet, its antigen is unknown.

Notes on the study in general: Sampling was limited to peripheral blood rather than thyroid tissue. Results may be inaccurate due to the small sample size.

The source is a female donor with Graves disease. Sequencing used peripheral blood mononuclear cells (PBMCs), obtained when the disease was refractory, from a patient treated with antithyroid drugs. The genes are TRBV6-1 and TRBJ2-2; D remains ambiguous. The CDR3 bases are TGTGCCAGCGGTCCCCAGAGCACCGGGGAGCTGTTTTTT. Protein product: CASGPQSTGELFF.